This is a list of T cell receptor beta chains from one sample in a study of T cells in narcolepsy. Profiling relied on immunoSEQ multiplex PCR, and the TCRdb table lists in-frame clones only, not all of them. The sample shows 30,000 to 45,000 clones, approximately 85% of them seen only once. Sequencing was done on a sample of CD45RA- memory CD4+ T cells from PBMCs. The receptors here all came from a human donor with narcolepsy. Both conserved end residues are part of each CDR3. A D gene is named only where the DNA matches it firmly. Clone size is not always given. Where it is, it says once, few, many or a class for expanded clones.

d_gene	v_gene	j_gene	abundance	CDR3nt	CDR3aa
-	TRBV2	TRBJ1-5	-	TGTGCCAGCAGTGGTCTCTATAGCAATCAGCCCCAGCATTTT	CASSGLYSNQPQHF
-	TRBV13	TRBJ2-7	-	TGTGCCAGCAGTTTAGTCTACGAGCAGTACTTC	CASSLVYEQYF
-	TRBV30	TRBJ2-2	-	TGTGCCTGGAGTGGGCAGGGTGGTGGTACCGGGGAGCTGTTTTTT	CAWSGQGGGTGELFF
-	TRBV6-6	TRBJ1-3	medium-sized	TGTGCGTTACTCACCTCTGGAAACACCATATATTTT	CALLTSGNTIYF
TRBD1	TRBV20-1	TRBJ1-6	-	TGCAGTGCGGGACAGGCGGGACGCCTCCACTTT	CSAGQAGRLHF
-	TRBV6-1	TRBJ1-1	-	TGTGCCAGCAGTGAAGCAGGGACATACACTGAAGCTTTCTTT	CASSEAGTYTEAFF
TRBD1	TRBV2	TRBJ1-5	few	TGTGCCAGCAGTGAACTTGAGGGGGCAAGACAGCCCCAGCATTTT	CASSELEGARQPQHF
-	TRBV6-5	TRBJ2-1	once	TGTGCCAGCAGTTTAAAATCCTACAATGAGCAGTTCTTC	CASSLKSYNEQFF
-	TRBV7-2	TRBJ1-5	-	TGTGCCAGCAGCTCAGAAGACAGAAGCAGCAATCAGCCCCAGCATTTT	CASSSEDRSSNQPQHF
-	TRBV9	TRBJ2-1	-	TGTGCCAGCAGCGTCGGGGGTGAGGGGGCCGGTGAGCAGTTCTTC	CASSVGGEGAGEQFF
-	TRBV29-1	TRBJ1-1	-	TGCAGCGTAGGTGGGGGGATGAACACTGAAGCTTTCTTT	CSVGGGMNTEAFF
-	TRBV9	TRBJ2-2	-	TGTGCCAGCAGCGTAGTAGGGACGGACACCGGGGAGCTGTTTTTT	CASSVVGTDTGELFF
TRBD1	TRBV18	TRBJ1-2	-	TGTGCCAGCTCACCCGACCTAACCAGACAGGGGGGGAGCTACACCTTC	CASSPDLTRQGGSYTF
TRBD2	TRBV7-2	TRBJ2-1	-	TGTGCCAGCAGCCCTTCGCGGGGGGAGTACAATGAGCAGTTCTTC	CASSPSRGEYNEQFF
TRBD1	TRBV19	TRBJ1-5	-	TGTGCCAGTACCAGGGACAGGGCGGTTCGTCAGCCCCAGCATTTT	CASTRDRAVRQPQHF
TRBD1	TRBV7-6	TRBJ2-5	once	TGTGCCAGCAGCTCTACAGGGGGGACCCCTGAGACCCAGTACTTC	CASSSTGGTPETQYF
-	TRBV7-5	TRBJ2-7	-	TGTGCCAGAAGCCCCTCCAGTCTTTCAAGCTCCTACGAGCAGTACTTC	CARSPSSLSSSYEQYF
-	TRBV21-1	TRBJ1-2	-	TGTGCCAGCACGCCGGGAGGGCTTGGCTACACCTTC	CASTPGGLGYTF
-	TRBV7-8	TRBJ1-4	-	TGTGCCAGCAGCAGTATGGACTCTGATAATGAAAAACTGTTTTTT	CASSSMDSDNEKLFF
-	TRBV7-2	TRBJ1-2	once	TGTGCCAGCAGCTTATCTGGTGCCCTCTATGGCTACACCTTC	CASSLSGALYGYTF
-	TRBV5-4	TRBJ1-1	-	TGTGCCAGCAGCCTGCCCAGGGGTAACACTGAAGCTTTCTTT	CASSLPRGNTEAFF
-	TRBV2	TRBJ1-3	few	TGTGCCAGTGGGGGGACCGCCGGAAACACCATATATTTT	CASGGTAGNTIYF
-	TRBV9	TRBJ2-1	-	TGTGCCAGCACCGAATGGGGGGGGCTAGGGAATGAGCAGTTCTTC	CASTEWGGLGNEQFF
-	TRBV9	TRBJ1-2	-	TGTGCCAGCAGCGTAGATGGACAGAACTATGGCTACACCTTC	CASSVDGQNYGYTF
TRBD1	TRBV14	TRBJ1-3	-	TGTGCCAGCAGTTACGACAGGGGGCGATTCTCTGGAAACACCATATATTTT	CASSYDRGRFSGNTIYF
-	TRBV7-2	TRBJ1-5	-	TGTGCCAGCAGCTACGGGACGGCCGAGCCCCAGCATTTT	CASSYGTAEPQHF
-	TRBV7-9	TRBJ1-2	-	TGTGCCAGCAGCCCGGTCTCACACCATGGAAAGACCTATGGCTACACCTTC	CASSPVSHHGKTYGYTF
TRBD1	TRBV11-2	TRBJ2-5	-	TGTGCCAGCAGCTTAGGGGACAGGGGGGGAGAGACCCAGTACTTC	CASSLGDRGGETQYF
-	TRBV7-9	TRBJ2-3	-	TGTGCCAGCAGCCTAGGCTCGGCAGATACGCAGTATTTT	CASSLGSADTQYF
-	TRBV19	TRBJ2-7	-	TGTGCCAGTGCCTCGGGGCAGGGCAACGAGCAGTACTTC	CASASGQGNEQYF
-	TRBV9	TRBJ2-1	-	TGTGCCAGCAGCGTAGGGAGGGGCCCCCACAATGAGCAGTTCTTC	CASSVGRGPHNEQFF
TRBD2	TRBV18	TRBJ2-7	-	TGTGCCAGCTCACCGTGGGAGCGGGGGGGCTCCTACGAGCAGTACTTC	CASSPWERGGSYEQYF
-	TRBV11-3	TRBJ1-1	-	TGTGCCAGCAGCTTAGAATCCAGCCGAGGCACTGAAGCTTTCTTT	CASSLESSRGTEAFF
TRBD1	TRBV9	TRBJ1-2	-	TGTGCCAGCAGCGTAGACCCGACAGGGGGCCATGGCTACACCTTC	CASSVDPTGGHGYTF
-	TRBV5-4	TRBJ2-5	-	TGTGCCAGCAGCCCGGAGCCTAGGCCGGAGACCCAGTACTTC	CASSPEPRPETQYF
-	TRBV28	TRBJ2-4	few	TGTGCCACTAACCTAGGGATAGCCAAAAACATTCAGTACTTC	CATNLGIAKNIQYF
TRBD2	TRBV7-2	TRBJ2-1	-	TGTGCCAGCAGCCTGCGGACTAGCGGGGGAGCGAGCTCCTACAATGAGCAGTTCTTC	CASSLRTSGGASSYNEQFF
-	TRBV19	TRBJ1-4	-	TGTGCCAGTAGTATTTGGATGGAAAAACTGTTTTTT	CASSIWMEKLFF
-	TRBV28	TRBJ1-2	once	TGTGCCAGCAGTTCGGTCCGTAGTAGGGTGGGGTATGGCTACACCTTC	CASSSVRSRVGYGYTF
-	TRBV4-3	TRBJ2-7	-	TGCGCCAGCAGCCAAGATGGCCGGCAGGGAAGGGCCTACGAGCAGTACTTC	CASSQDGRQGRAYEQYF
-	TRBV7-9	TRBJ2-7	once	TGTGCCGCCGAGGCTCCCTACGAGCAGTGCTTC	CAAEAPYEQCF
-	TRBV5-1	TRBJ1-1	-	TGCGCCAGCAGCCTTCGTTTGAACACTGAAGCTTTCTTT	CASSLRLNTEAFF
TRBD1	TRBV28	TRBJ1-5	-	TGTGCCAGTGGACAGGGTGGGAGCAATCAGCCCCAGCATTTT	CASGQGGSNQPQHF
TRBD1	TRBV7-2	TRBJ1-2	-	TGTGCCAGCAGCTCAGGGGGCGGTATCTGGGGCTACACCTTC	CASSSGGGIWGYTF
-	TRBV7-2	TRBJ1-1	-	TGTGCCAGCAGCTTAGAACTTGGATTAGCTTTCTTT	CASSLELGLAFF
-	TRBV27	TRBJ2-7	-	TGTGCCAGCAGGGAGGGCGGTTCCTACGAGCAGTACTTC	CASREGGSYEQYF
-	TRBV30	TRBJ2-2	-	TGTGCCTGGAGTGGACAGAACACCGGGGAGCTGTTTTTT	CAWSGQNTGELFF
-	TRBV4-3	TRBJ1-3	-	TGCGCCAGCAGCCAAGATCGTGAGACAGGCTGGGAAAACACCATATATTTT	CASSQDRETGWENTIYF